The 8 T cell receptor beta chains below all came from one sample that was sequenced in a study of blood T cell repertoires in COVID-19. Libraries were prepared by immunoSEQ multiplex PCR; TCRdb keeps only in-frame clonotypes and omits some of them. The sample consists of around 270,000 clones, around 89% of them appearing once. Sequencing input: peripheral blood. The source is a man aged 55-75 years who had recovered from COVID-19.

The V and J genes are TRBV12-5 and TRBJ1-3; 8 bases match TRBD1. Germline assignment: CDR1 LGHNT and CDR2 FRNRAP. The CDR3 contains 16 residues. The J segment lost 0 bases and the V segment lost 1 base, leaving 2 bases of the junction unmatched. The CDR3 protein is CASGLATGGSGNTIYF. CDR3 nucleotide sequence: TGTGCTAGTGGTTTGGCTACAGGGGGCTCTGGAAACACCATATATTTT.

The V gene is TRBV19, the J gene TRBJ1-2, with D unclear. CDR1 and CDR2 from the germline V gene are LNHDA and SQIVND (reference sequence). The CDR3 extends over 14 amino acids. With 5 bases removed from V and 8 bases from J, the gap between germline ends came to 18 bases. CDR3 nucleotides: TGTGCCAGTAGTTTCCCAAAACTGATCGGGGGCTACACCTTC. This gives the protein CASSFPKLIGGYTF.

The rearrangement joins TRBV7-6 to TRBJ2-3; the match to TRBD2 covers 9 bases. Germline CDR1 reads SGHVS; CDR2 reads FNYEAQ. The length of the CDR3 is 15 residues. V trimming: 4 bases; J trimming: 2 bases; junction bases outside the gene matches: 4. The CDR3 DNA is TGTGCCAGCAGCTCGGGACTAGCCCTCACAGATACGCAGTATTTT. Protein sequence: CASSSGLALTDTQYF.

This clone was seen only once. This chain joins TRBV6-4 and TRBJ2-3; TRBD1 matches at 8 bases. The length of the CDR3 is 18 residues. J lost 2 bases, V lost 4 bases, and 14 bases had no gene match. The germline CDR1 and CDR2 sequences are MRHNA and SNTAGT. This chain's CDR3 is CASSAQPRTGSNTDTQYF. The CDR3 coding sequence is TGTGCCAGCAGTGCCCAACCTCGGACAGGGTCGAACACAGATACGCAGTATTTT.

The chain couples TRBV6-5 to TRBJ2-3; 7 bases map to TRBD1. In germline, CDR1 is MNHEY, CDR2 SVGAGI. The V segment lost 6 bases and the J segment 3 bases; nucleotides outside the gene matches: 3. The CDR3 is made up of 13 amino acids. The CDR3 bases are TGTGCCAGCAGGACAGGGCGGACAGATACGCAGTATTTT. As protein: CASRTGRTDTQYF.

V and J are TRBV6-5 and TRBJ2-1; possibly TRBD1 for D (6 bases). This CDR3 spans 14 amino acids. Germline CDR1 and CDR2: MNHEY and SVGAGI. Trimming removed 6 bases at V and 5 bases at J, with 14 bases between. Here the CDR3 reads CASRKPQGNNEQFF. In DNA form, the CDR3 reads TGTGCCAGCAGGAAACCACAGGGTAACAATGAGCAGTTCTTC.

The chain is built from TRBV5-1 and TRBJ2-7, with no clear D. This CDR3 comprises 13 residues. V gave up 4 bases and J gave up 4 bases, with 12 bases separating them. Germline assignment: CDR1 SGHRS and CDR2 YFSETQ. The CDR3 DNA reads TGCGCCAGCAGCGTGGGCCAGACATACGAGCAGTACTTC. Translation gives CASSVGQTYEQYF.

As DNA, the CDR3 is TGTGCCAGCAGCTTCCCCAGTAGCGGGGAGACCCAAGAGACCCAGTACTTC. This sequence encodes CASSFPSSGETQETQYF. The chain couples TRBV7-9 to TRBJ2-5, with 8 bases identical to TRBD2. The CDR3 sequence is 17 residues long. J was trimmed by 1 base and V by 3 bases; bases with no gene match: 10. The germline V gene has CDR1 SEHNR and CDR2 FQNEAQ (reference sequence). Complete variable domain (other parts from reference TRBV7-9 and TRBJ2-5): DTGVSQNPRHKITKRGQNVTFRCDPISEHNRLYWYRQTLGQGPEFLTYFQNEAQLEKSRLLSDRFSAERPKGSFSTLEIQRTEQGDSAMYLCASSFPSSGETQETQYFGPGTRLLVL.